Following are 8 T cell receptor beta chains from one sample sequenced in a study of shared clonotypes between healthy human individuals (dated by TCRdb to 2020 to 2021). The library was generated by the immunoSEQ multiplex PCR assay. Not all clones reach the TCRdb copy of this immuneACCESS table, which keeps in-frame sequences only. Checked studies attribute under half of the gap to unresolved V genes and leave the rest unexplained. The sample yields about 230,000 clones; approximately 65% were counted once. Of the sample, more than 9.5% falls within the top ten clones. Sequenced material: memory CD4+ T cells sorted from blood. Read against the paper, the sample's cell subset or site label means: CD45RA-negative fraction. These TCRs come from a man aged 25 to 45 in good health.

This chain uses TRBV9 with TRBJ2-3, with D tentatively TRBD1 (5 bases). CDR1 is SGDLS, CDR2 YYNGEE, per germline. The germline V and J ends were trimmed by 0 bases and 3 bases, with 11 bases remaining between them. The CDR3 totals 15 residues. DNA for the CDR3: TGTGCCAGCAGCGTAGAAGCAGGGATGACAGATACGCAGTATTTT. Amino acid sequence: CASSVEAGMTDTQYF.

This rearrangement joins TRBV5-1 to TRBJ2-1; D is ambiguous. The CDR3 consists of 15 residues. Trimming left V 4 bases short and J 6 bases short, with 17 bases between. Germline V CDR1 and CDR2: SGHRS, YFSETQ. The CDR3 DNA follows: TGCGCCAGCAGCATAGACCCCCAAGGTGTCAATGAGCAGTTCTTC. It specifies CASSIDPQGVNEQFF. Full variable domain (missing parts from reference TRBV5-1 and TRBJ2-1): KAGVTQTPRYLIKTRGQQVTLSCSPISGHRSVSWYQQTPGQGLQFLFEYFSETQRNKGNFPGRFSGRQFSNSRSEMNVSTLELGDSALYLCASSIDPQGVNEQFFGPGTRLTVL.

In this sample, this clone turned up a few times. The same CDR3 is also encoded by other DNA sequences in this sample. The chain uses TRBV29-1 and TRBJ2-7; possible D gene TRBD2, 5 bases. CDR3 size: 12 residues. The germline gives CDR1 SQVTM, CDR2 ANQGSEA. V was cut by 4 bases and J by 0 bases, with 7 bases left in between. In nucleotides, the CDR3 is TGCAGCGTTGGAGGGTCCTCCTACGAGCAGTACTTC. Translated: CSVGGSSYEQYF.

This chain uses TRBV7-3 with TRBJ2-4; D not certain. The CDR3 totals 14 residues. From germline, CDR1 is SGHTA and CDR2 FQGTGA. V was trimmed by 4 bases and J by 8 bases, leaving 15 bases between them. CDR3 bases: TGTGCCAGCAGCTCACCTAAGGGTCTTCACATTCAGTACTTC. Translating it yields CASSSPKGLHIQYF.

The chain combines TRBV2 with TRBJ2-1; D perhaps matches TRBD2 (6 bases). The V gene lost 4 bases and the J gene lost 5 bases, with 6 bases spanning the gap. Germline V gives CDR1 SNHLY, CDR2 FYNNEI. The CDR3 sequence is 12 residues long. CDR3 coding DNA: TGTGCCAGCAGTGTAGCGGACAATGAGCAGTTCTTC. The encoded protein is CASSVADNEQFF.

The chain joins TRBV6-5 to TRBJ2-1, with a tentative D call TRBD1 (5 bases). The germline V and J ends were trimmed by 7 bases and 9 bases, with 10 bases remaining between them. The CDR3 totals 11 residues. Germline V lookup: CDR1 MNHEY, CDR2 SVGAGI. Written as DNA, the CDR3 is TGTGCCAGCATTTATCAGGGTGAGCAGTTCTTC. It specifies CASIYQGEQFF.

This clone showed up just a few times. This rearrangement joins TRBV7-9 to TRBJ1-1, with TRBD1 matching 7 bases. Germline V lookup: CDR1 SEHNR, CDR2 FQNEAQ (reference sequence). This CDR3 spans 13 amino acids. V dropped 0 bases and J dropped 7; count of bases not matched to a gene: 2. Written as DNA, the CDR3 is TGTGCCAGCAGCTTAGCGGGACAGAGTGAAGCTTTCTTT. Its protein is CASSLAGQSEAFF.

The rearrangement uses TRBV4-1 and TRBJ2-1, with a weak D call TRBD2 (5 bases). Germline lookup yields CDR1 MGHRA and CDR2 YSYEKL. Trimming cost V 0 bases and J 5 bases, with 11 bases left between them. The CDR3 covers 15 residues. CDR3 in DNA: TGCGCCAGCAGCCAAGATCCAGCCGGGAACAATGAGCAGTTCTTC. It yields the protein CASSQDPAGNNEQFF.